A selection of T cell receptor beta chains follows, all from one sample in a study of vaccination and CD4 T cells after COVID-19. Each CDR3 protein gets one entry after TCRdb re-called the PCR reads with MiXCR. The table includes roughly 18,000 distinct CDR3 sequences, roughly 56% detected once. No antigen is known for these receptors. Sequenced input: CD4+ T cells from blood, cultured in vitro. These receptors all come from a human donor who had recovered from COVID-19. CDR3s include the opening cysteine and the closing phenylalanine or tryptophan. Fields, in order: J gene, D gene, V gene, clone size, CDR3 protein, CDR3 DNA. The D gene is left open where the match is weak. Not every row has a clone size; where given, it reads once, few, many or a size class.

TRBJ2-7,TRBD2,TRBV7-9,.,CASSPSGAFYEQYF,TGTGCCAGCAGCCCCAGCGGGGCGTTCTACGAGCAGTACTTC
TRBJ1-5,.,TRBV11-2,.,CASSLGTGSNQAQHF,TGTGCCAGCAGCTTGGGGACGGGTAGCAATCAGGCCCAGCATTTT
TRBJ2-1,TRBD1,TRBV6-1,few,CASSAGGRGYNEQFF,TGTGCCAGCAGTGCAGGGGGAAGGGGATACAATGAGCAGTTCTTC
TRBJ1-1,.,TRBV7-2,.,CASSLGSHSNTEAFF,TGTGCCAGCAGCTTGGGTTCACATTCGAACACTGAAGCTTTCTTT
TRBJ2-3,TRBD2,TRBV2,few,CASSELVASGGADTQYF,TGTGCCAGCAGTGAACTGGTGGCTAGCGGGGGGGCAGATACGCAGTATTTT
TRBJ1-2,.,TRBV18,few,CASSPKTGQAGYTF,TGTGCCAGCTCACCTAAAACCGGGCAAGCTGGCTACACCTTC
TRBJ2-2,TRBD1,TRBV10-3,.,CASRGGTGSTGELFF,TGTGCCTCTAGGGGGGGGACAGGGAGCACCGGGGAGCTGTTTTTT
TRBJ2-1,.,TRBV11-3,once,CASSLDRYNEQFF,TGTGCCAGCAGCCTCGACAGGTACAATGAGCAGTTCTTC
TRBJ1-5,TRBD1,TRBV27,.,CASRPRGTEIDSNQPQHF,TGTGCCAGCAGGCCTAGGGGGACAGAGATCGATAGCAATCAGCCCCAGCATTTT
TRBJ2-7,TRBD2,TRBV7-2,few,CASSFASGSGWGSYEQYF,TGTGCCAGCAGCTTCGCTAGCGGGAGTGGTTGGGGCTCCTACGAGCAGTACTTC
TRBJ2-2,TRBD1,TRBV5-1,.,CASRQDRATGELFF,TGCGCCAGCAGACAGGACAGGGCAACCGGGGAGCTGTTTTTT
TRBJ2-7,TRBD2,TRBV27,.,CASSLSVLGLERYEQYF,TGTGCCAGCAGTTTATCGGTTCTGGGACTAGAGCGGTACGAGCAGTACTTC
TRBJ1-2,.,TRBV12-3/TRBV12-4,.,CASSLGARSGYGYTF,TGTGCCAGCAGTTTAGGCGCACGCAGCGGCTATGGCTACACCTTC
TRBJ1-2,.,TRBV6-5,once,CASSYGASNYGYTF,TGTGCCAGCAGTTATGGGGCATCTAACTATGGCTACACCTTC
TRBJ2-7,.,TRBV20-1,.,CSAPGQSSYEQYF,TGCAGTGCTCCAGGACAGTCCTCCTACGAGCAGTACTTC
TRBJ1-1,TRBD1,TRBV4-1,few,CASSHPDRGAKAFF,TGCGCCAGCAGCCACCCCGACAGGGGCGCGAAAGCTTTCTTT
TRBJ2-3,.,TRBV5-4,.,CASSFSLRVPTDTQYF,TGTGCCAGCAGCTTCAGCCTTCGGGTCCCCACAGATACGCAGTATTTT
TRBJ1-1,.,TRBV6-5,.,CASSYSTPANTEAFF,TGTGCCAGCAGTTACTCGACTCCGGCGAACACTGAAGCTTTCTTT
TRBJ1-5,.,TRBV6-5,.,CASSYSPDSNQPQHF,TGTGCCAGCAGTTACTCGCCAGATAGCAATCAGCCCCAGCATTTT
TRBJ2-7,TRBD1,TRBV7-2,.,CASSSGTGLYEQYF,TGTGCCAGCAGCTCCGGGACAGGGCTCTACGAGCAGTACTTC